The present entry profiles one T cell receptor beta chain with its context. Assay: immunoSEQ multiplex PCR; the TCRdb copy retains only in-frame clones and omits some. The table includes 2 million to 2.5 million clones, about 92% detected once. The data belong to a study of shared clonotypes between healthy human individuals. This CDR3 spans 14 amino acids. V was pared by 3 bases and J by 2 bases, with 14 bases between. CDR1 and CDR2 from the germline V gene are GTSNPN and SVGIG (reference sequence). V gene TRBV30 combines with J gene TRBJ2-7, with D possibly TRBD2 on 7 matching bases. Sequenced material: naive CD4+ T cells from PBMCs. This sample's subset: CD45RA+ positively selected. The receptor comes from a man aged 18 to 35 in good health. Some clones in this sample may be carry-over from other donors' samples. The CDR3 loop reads CAWRQKGGAYEQYF. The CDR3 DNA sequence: TGTGCCTGGAGACAAAAAGGGGGGGCCTACGAGCAGTACTTC.